The 5 T cell receptor beta chains given below trace back to one sample, sequenced in a study of response to subunit inactivated influenza vaccine. Each CDR3 protein gets one entry after TCRdb re-called the RT-PCR reads with MiXCR. The sample lists 650,000 to 800,000 distinct CDR3 sequences, approximately 15% occurring once. Sequencing was performed on PBMCs from blood, taken less than 15 days before vaccination. These receptors came from a man aged 50 or older who received an inactivated influenza vaccine.

In its sample, this clonotype was seen a few times. This chain links TRBV12-3 or TRBV12-4 with TRBJ1-2, with 8 bases lining up with TRBD1. The CDR3 sequence is 13 residues long. Trimming removed 5 bases from V and 7 bases from J; junction bases left unmatched: 6. The CDR3 loop reads CASSARQGLGYTF. As DNA, the CDR3 is TGTGCCAGCAGTGCCCGACAGGGGCTTGGCTACACCTTC.

The chain recombines TRBV6-5 with TRBJ2-7, with TRBD2 matching over 8 bases. The CDR3 has 15 residues. CDR1 MNHEY and CDR2 SVGAGI come from the germline V gene. The J segment lost 7 bases and the V segment lost 0 bases, leaving 8 bases of the junction unmatched. CDR3 DNA sequence: TGTGCCAGCAGTTACTCTGGCGGGGGGCCTACTGAGCAGTACTTC. Translation: CASSYSGGGPTEQYF.

This rearrangement joins TRBV6-1 to TRBJ1-5; D remains unclear. Trimming stripped 1 base from V and 9 bases from J, with 10 bases between. The CDR3 totals 13 residues. CDR1 MNHNS and CDR2 SASEGT come from the germline V gene. CDR3 loop: CASSEVGMGPQHF. For the CDR3, the DNA is TGTGCCAGCAGTGAAGTGGGAATGGGGCCCCAGCATTTT.

The genes are TRBV18 and TRBJ2-4; D remains ambiguous. CDR1 is KGHSH, CDR2 LQKENI, per germline. CDR3 length: 16 amino acids. Trimming cost V 6 bases and J 2 bases, with 17 bases left between them. CDR3 sequence: CASSPSLDVTKNIQYF. In DNA, the CDR3 is TGTGCCAGCTCCCCCAGTTTGGATGTAACCAAAAACATTCAGTACTTC.

This clonotype was seen a few times. The chain has TRBV4-3 and TRBJ2-1, with 9 bases lining up with TRBD2. J was trimmed by 2 bases and V by 4 bases; bases with no gene match: 9. The length of the CDR3 is 17 residues. Germline CDR1 and CDR2: LGHNA and YSLEER. CDR3 coding DNA: TGCGCCAGCAGCCTACTTGCCGGGACTAGCACCTACAATGAGCAGTTCTTC. Translation gives CASSLLAGTSTYNEQFF.